This TCR beta chain was found in a study of cytomegalovirus exposure and HLA in healthy donors. Study-level points and caveats: In terms of immune exposure information, only CMV serostatus was available.

Comments on this clone: Its antigen is undetermined.

The PCR made use of 60 Vbeta and 13 Jbeta primers. Sequencing used immunoSEQ multiplex PCR; TCRdb keeps in-frame clones, though not all of them. The table has 150,000 to 200,000 clones, around 62% seen once. Germline CDR1 LNHDA, CDR2 SQIVND (reference sequence). The V gene lost 9 bases and the J gene lost 3 bases, with 18 bases spanning the gap. The CDR3 totals 15 residues. The source material was PBMCs. The sequence came from a man aged 40-50 years in good health and CMV-seronegative. The rearrangement links TRBV19 to TRBJ1-5, with D unclear. The CDR3 sequence: CASRPTATLNQPQHF. For the CDR3, the DNA is TGTGCCAGCAGACCGACCGCGACACTCAATCAGCCCCAGCATTTT.